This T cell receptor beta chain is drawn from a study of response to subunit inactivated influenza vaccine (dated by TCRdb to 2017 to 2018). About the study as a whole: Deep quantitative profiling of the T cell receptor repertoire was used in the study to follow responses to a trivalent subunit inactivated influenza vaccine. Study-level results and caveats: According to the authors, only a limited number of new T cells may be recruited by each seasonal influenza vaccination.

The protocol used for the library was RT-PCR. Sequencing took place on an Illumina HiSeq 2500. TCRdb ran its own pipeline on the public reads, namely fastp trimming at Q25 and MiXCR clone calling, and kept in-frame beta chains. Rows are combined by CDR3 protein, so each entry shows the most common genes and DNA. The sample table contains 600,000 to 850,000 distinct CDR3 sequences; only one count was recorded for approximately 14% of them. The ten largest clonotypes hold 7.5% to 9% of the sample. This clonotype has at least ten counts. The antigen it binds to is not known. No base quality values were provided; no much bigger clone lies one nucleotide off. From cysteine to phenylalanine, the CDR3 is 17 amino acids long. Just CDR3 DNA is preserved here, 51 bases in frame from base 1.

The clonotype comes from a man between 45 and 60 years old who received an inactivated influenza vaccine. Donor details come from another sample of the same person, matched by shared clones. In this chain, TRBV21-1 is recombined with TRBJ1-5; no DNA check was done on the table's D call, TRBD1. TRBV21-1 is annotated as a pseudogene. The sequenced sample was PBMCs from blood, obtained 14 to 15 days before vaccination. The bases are TGTGCCAGCAGCAAATGCGGGGACAGGGTGCGGTACCAGCCCCAGCATTTT. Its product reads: CASSKCGDRVRYQPQHF.